Sequencing of this T cell receptor beta chain was carried out in a study of OX40 agonist ivuxolimab in advanced cancers. Looking at the study overall: At 0.01 to 10 mg/kg, ivuxolimab was administered intravenously to patients every 2 weeks.

Note on this clone: As yet, its antigen is unknown.

Germline V CDR1 and CDR2: MNHNS, SASEGT. V lost 7 bases, J lost 0 bases, and 13 bases lay in between. The CDR3 loop spans 15 amino acids. Findings and limits, study-wide: Clonal expansion was seen in CD4+ and CD8+ blood T cells by week 6 at 0.1 to 3.0 mg/kg.

Assay used: immunoSEQ multiplex PCR; TCRdb lists only in-frame clones, some missing. The sample carries about 76,000 clones, almost 85% recorded once. The chain uses TRBV6-1 and TRBJ1-3; D is uncertain. The sample was CD4+ or CD8+ T cells sorted from blood, taken in a trial of the OX40 agonist ivuxolimab. This clonotype was sampled from an adult with an advanced solid tumor such as melanoma, head and neck, liver or kidney cancer. The CDR3 spells CASTAGVYSGNTIYF. CDR3 DNA: TGTGCCAGCACCGCCGGAGTTTACTCTGGAAACACCATATATTTT.